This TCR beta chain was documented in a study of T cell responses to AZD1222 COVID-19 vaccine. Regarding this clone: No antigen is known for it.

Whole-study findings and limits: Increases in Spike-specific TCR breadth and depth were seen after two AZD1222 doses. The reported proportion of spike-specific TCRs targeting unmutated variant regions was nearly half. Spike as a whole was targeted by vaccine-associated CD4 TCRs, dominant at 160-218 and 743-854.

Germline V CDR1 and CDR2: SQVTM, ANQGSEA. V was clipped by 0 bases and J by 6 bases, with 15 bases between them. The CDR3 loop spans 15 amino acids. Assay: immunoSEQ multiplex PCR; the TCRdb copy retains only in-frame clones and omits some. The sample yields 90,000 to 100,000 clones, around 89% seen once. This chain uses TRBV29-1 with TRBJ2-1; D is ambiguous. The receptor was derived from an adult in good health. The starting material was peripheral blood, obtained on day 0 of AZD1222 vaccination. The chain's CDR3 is CSVEDRSRSLNEQFF. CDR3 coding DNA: TGCAGCGTTGAAGATCGGAGTAGATCCCTCAATGAGCAGTTCTTC.